This TCR beta chain was obtained from a study of blood T cell repertoires in COVID-19. Study-level information: The cDNA or gDNA used as material had been derived from T cells, B-cell-depleted T cells, or PBMCs.

The germline gives CDR1 SGHRS, CDR2 YFSETQ. The CDR3 is made up of 17 amino acids. V was pared by 4 bases and J by 1 base, with 18 bases between. In the authors' workflow: Researchers report that nucleated cell counts were estimated from reference gene primer amplification. The table came from immunoSEQ multiplex PCR; TCRdb's copy has only in-frame clones and leaves some out. Clonal size and the V and J genes are those of that table, whereas D and trimming came from the DNA. The sample records under 300,000 clones, around 86% being singletons. The TCR was taken from a man between 18 and 35 years old with active or convalescent COVID-19. The chain joins TRBV5-1 to TRBJ2-1; possible D gene TRBD1, 5 bases. Material: peripheral blood. CDR3 residues: CASSPSGGAGSYNEQFF. DNA of the CDR3: TGCGCCAGCAGCCCCTCGGGTGGGGCCGGGTCCTACAATGAGCAGTTCTTC.